The 16 T cell receptor beta chains listed next were all sequenced from one sample in a study of shared clonotypes between healthy human individuals. Profiling relied on immunoSEQ multiplex PCR, and the TCRdb table lists in-frame clones only, not all of them. The sample has some 480,000 clones, 70% to 80% seen once; the top ten hold approximately 12%. The source material was PBMCs. These receptor sequences come from a woman aged 40-49 years in good health. Some clones in this sample may be carry-over from other donors' samples.

The J gene is TRBJ2-1, the V gene TRBV5-5, with 13 nucleotides matching TRBD2. The CDR3 is 17 amino acids. With 5 bases clipped from V and 7 bases from J, the junction kept 12 bases outside the gene matches. The germline gives CDR1 SGHKS, CDR2 YYEKEE (reference sequence). The CDR3 sequence is CASSSRPGLAGVNEQFF. CDR3 nucleotides: TGTGCCAGCAGTTCTAGACCCGGACTAGCGGGAGTAAATGAGCAGTTCTTC.

The V and J genes are TRBV5-1 and TRBJ1-4; TRBD1 matches at 8 bases. The trim removed 4 bases at V and 0 bases at J, leaving 5 bases unmatched. From germline, CDR1 is SGHRS and CDR2 YFSETQ. The CDR3 is 16 residues long. CDR3 bases: TGCGCCAGCAGCAGGGACAGGAGCGCAACTAATGAAAAACTGTTTTTT. This gives the protein CASSRDRSATNEKLFF.

The chain is built from TRBV4-2 and TRBJ2-3, with 7 bases that match TRBD2. The CDR3 runs 17 residues. Germline CDR1 LGHNA, CDR2 YNFKEQ. Germline trimming cut 2 bases from V and 0 bases from J; bases unmatched to any gene: 8. For the CDR3, the DNA is TGTGCCAGCAGCCAACAGTCTAGCGGTCATAGCACAGATACGCAGTATTTT. Translation gives CASSQQSSGHSTDTQYF.

This clone turned up a few times. The rearrangement uses TRBV6-5 and TRBJ2-2; D not resolved. Trimming removed 5 bases from V and 9 bases from J, with 10 bases in between. Germline V gene lookup returns CDR1 MNHEY and CDR2 SVGAGI. The CDR3 extends over 12 amino acids. CDR3 sequence: CASSPWGRELFF. CDR3 bases: TGTGCCAGCAGTCCCTGGGGAAGGGAGCTGTTTTTT.

The chain joins TRBV5-1 to TRBJ2-3, with 9 bases aligning to TRBD2. Per germline, CDR1 SGHRS and CDR2 YFSETQ. The CDR3 is 15 amino acids. With 0 bases clipped from V and 5 bases from J, the junction kept 4 bases outside the gene matches. CDR3 amino acids: CASSLEGSGGDTQYF. DNA of the CDR3: TGCGCCAGCAGCTTGGAGGGTAGCGGGGGAGATACGCAGTATTTT. Full variable domain (remainder filled in from reference TRBV5-1 and TRBJ2-3): KAGVTQTPRYLIKTRGQQVTLSCSPISGHRSVSWYQQTPGQGLQFLFEYFSETQRNKGNFPGRFSGRQFSNSRSEMNVSTLELGDSALYLCASSLEGSGGDTQYFGPGTRLTVL.

This chain joins TRBV7-8 and TRBJ2-3, with D maybe TRBD1 (6 bases). The CDR3 loop spans 13 amino acids. V was shortened by 3 bases and J by 3 bases, with 7 bases between the two germline ends. From germline, CDR1 is SGHVS and CDR2 FQNEAQ. The CDR3 region has the DNA TGTGCCAGCAGCTTCAGGGGTACAGATACGCAGTATTTT. Protein: CASSFRGTDTQYF.

This clone was observed many times. The chain combines TRBV7-8 with TRBJ1-2; the D gene is possibly TRBD1 (6 bases). Trimming removed 1 base at V and 8 bases at J, with 14 bases between. The CDR3 is 14 residues long. Germline-derived CDR1 and CDR2 are SGHVS and FQNEAQ. The CDR3 reads CASSLEDSGEGYTF. The CDR3 DNA reads as TGTGCCAGCAGCTTAGAAGATTCAGGGGAAGGCTACACCTTC.

This chain links TRBV7-3 with TRBJ2-1; D gene ambiguous. With 0 bases removed from V and 0 bases from J, the gap between germline ends came to 6 bases. The CDR3 contains 15 residues. Germline V lookup: CDR1 SGHTA, CDR2 FQGTGA. CDR3 region: CASSLTAGSYNEQFF. In DNA, the CDR3 is TGTGCCAGCAGCTTAACGGCAGGCTCCTACAATGAGCAGTTCTTC.

A note on this clone: The sample contains more than one DNA sequence encoding this CDR3. This chain links TRBV5-1 with TRBJ2-1; 8 bases line up with TRBD1. With V trimmed by 5 bases and J by 1 base, 5 bases remained unmatched. This CDR3 contains 15 residues. In germline, CDR1 is SGHRS, CDR2 YFSETQ. The CDR3 region has the DNA TGCGCCAGCAGTTTACAGGGGGGTTCCTACAATGAGCAGTTCTTC. It translates to CASSLQGGSYNEQFF.

The rearrangement joins TRBV7-2 to TRBJ2-2; possible D gene TRBD1, 6 bases. The V end was cut by 3 bases, the J end by 7 bases, with 15 bases between. Germline loops: CDR1 SGHTA, CDR2 FQGNSA. This CDR3 comprises 15 residues. The CDR3 region is CASSFAQGLIGELFF. CDR3 DNA: TGTGCCAGCAGCTTCGCCCAGGGGTTAATCGGGGAGCTGTTTTTT.

The chain recombines TRBV6-5 with TRBJ2-7; 12 positions agree with TRBD2. Germline assignment: CDR1 MNHEY and CDR2 SVGAGI. The V gene end was trimmed by 6 bases and the J gene end by 2 bases; junction bases not matched to a gene: 2. The CDR3 spans 14 residues. The CDR3: CASSRLAGAYEQYF. The DNA for the CDR3 is TGTGCCAGCAGCCGACTAGCGGGAGCCTACGAGCAGTACTTC.

This rearrangement joins TRBV6-6 to TRBJ2-1; D uncertain. The CDR3 runs 13 residues. V was cut by 5 bases and J by 3 bases, with 8 bases left in between. Germline values: CDR1 MNHNY, CDR2 SVGAGI (reference sequence). The CDR3 region is CASSRSGYNEQFF. The CDR3 DNA reads TGTGCCAGCAGTCGATCGGGCTACAATGAGCAGTTCTTC.

This clone was picked up one time. A far larger clone is one nucleotide away, so this likely arose from a read error. This sample includes further DNA sequences coding for the same CDR3. The chain couples TRBV2 to TRBJ2-7; 7 bases align to TRBD2. Germline values: CDR1 SNHLY, CDR2 FYNNEI. V shed 6 bases, J shed 0 bases, and the junction held 11 bases outside the gene matches. There are 16 residues in the CDR3. The CDR3 region is CASSDPGRWDSYEQYF. Here the CDR3 DNA reads TGTGCCAGCAGCGACCCCGGGAGGTGGGACTCCTACGAGCAGTACTTC.

V is TRBV7-2 and J is TRBJ1-5; 9 nucleotides align to TRBD1. This CDR3 comprises 13 residues. V gave up 5 bases and J gave up 5 bases; unmatched junction bases: 1. Germline V gene sequence: CDR1 SGHTA, CDR2 FQGNSA. CDR3 sequence (DNA): TGTGCCAGCAGCGGGGACAGGGATCAGCCCCAGCATTTT. It is translated as CASSGDRDQPQHF.

This clone was seen a single time. The chain uses TRBV11-2 and TRBJ2-5; perhaps TRBD1 as D (5 bases). The tail of the sequence fits TRBJ2-7 better, so the J call may be wrong. Germline CDR1 reads SGHAT; CDR2 reads FQNNGV. The CDR3 is 14 residues long. This CDR3 reads CASSLVQGSYEQYF. For the CDR3, the DNA is TGTGCCAGCAGCTTAGTGCAGGGATCCTACGAGCAGTACTTC.

The chain recombines TRBV19 with TRBJ2-3; D not resolved. V lost 3 bases to trimming and J lost 4 bases, with 2 bases between them. This CDR3 has 11 residues. The germline gives CDR1 LNHDA, CDR2 SQIVND (reference sequence). The CDR3: CASSISDTQYF. Here the CDR3 DNA reads TGTGCCAGTAGTATCTCAGATACGCAGTATTTT.